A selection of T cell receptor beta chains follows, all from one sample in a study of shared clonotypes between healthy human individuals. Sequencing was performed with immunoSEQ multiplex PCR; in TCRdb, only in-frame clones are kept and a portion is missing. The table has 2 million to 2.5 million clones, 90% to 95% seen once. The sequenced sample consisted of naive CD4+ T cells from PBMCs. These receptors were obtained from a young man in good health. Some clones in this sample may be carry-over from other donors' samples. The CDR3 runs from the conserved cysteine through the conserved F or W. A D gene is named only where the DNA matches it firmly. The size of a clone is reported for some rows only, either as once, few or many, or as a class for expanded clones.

DNA: TGCGCCAGCAGCCAGGCGACAGGGGCCAAAAACATTCAGTACTTC; CDR3: CASSQATGAKNIQYF; D: TRBD1; size: NA; J: TRBJ2-4; V: TRBV4-3
DNA: TGCAGCGTTGAAGTCCCCGACAGATACTATGGCTACACCTTC; CDR3: CSVEVPDRYYGYTF; D: NA; size: NA; J: TRBJ1-2; V: TRBV29-1
DNA: TGTGCCAGCAGTTCCCCCCTCGGACTAGCGGGATGGGAGCAGTACTTC; CDR3: CASSSPLGLAGWEQYF; D: TRBD2; size: NA; J: TRBJ2-7; V: TRBV28
DNA: TGTGCCAGCAGCGTGGACGTCGCCCCACCCCGGTATGGCTACACCTTC; CDR3: CASSVDVAPPRYGYTF; D: NA; size: NA; J: TRBJ1-2; V: TRBV12-1
DNA: TGTGCCAGCAGGACAGGGGGAGAGACCCAGTACTTC; CDR3: CASRTGGETQYF; D: TRBD1; size: NA; J: TRBJ2-5; V: TRBV2
DNA: TGCGCCAGCCGGGGGAACTCTGGAAACACCATATATTTT; CDR3: CASRGNSGNTIYF; D: NA; size: once; J: TRBJ1-3; V: TRBV4-1
DNA: TGTGCCAGCAGCCGGACGGGGCCTGGTCCCAGCACAGATACGCAGTATTTT; CDR3: CASSRTGPGPSTDTQYF; D: NA; size: NA; J: TRBJ2-3; V: TRBV2
DNA: TGTGCCAGCAGCAACACCGGGGGCAATGAAAAACTGTTTTTT; CDR3: CASSNTGGNEKLFF; D: NA; size: NA; J: TRBJ1-4; V: TRBV6-6
DNA: TGTGCCAGCACCCCGGGCATAGGGCAGCTACGAATTTCCTACGAGCAGTACTTC; CDR3: CASTPGIGQLRISYEQYF; D: NA; size: NA; J: TRBJ2-7; V: TRBV28
DNA: TGTGCCAGCAGTGAAATCCAGGGTGGCACTGAAGCTTTCTTT; CDR3: CASSEIQGGTEAFF; D: NA; size: NA; J: TRBJ1-1; V: TRBV2
DNA: TGTGCCAGCAGTGATGTCTCTGGGATCCCCTACGAGCAGTACTTC; CDR3: CASSDVSGIPYEQYF; D: NA; size: once; J: TRBJ2-7; V: TRBV2
DNA: TGTGCCAGCAGCCCCGATTTTACCCTCTTACAGGACGCTAACTATGGCTACACCTTC; CDR3: CASSPDFTLLQDANYGYTF; D: NA; size: NA; J: TRBJ1-2; V: TRBV7-9
DNA: TGTGCCAGCAGCTTAACGGGGAAAGGGATGGTTGAAGCTTTCTTT; CDR3: CASSLTGKGMVEAFF; D: NA; size: once; J: TRBJ1-1; V: TRBV7-3
DNA: TGTGCCAGCAATCGGGAGGGGGGCAATCAGCCCCAGCATTTT; CDR3: CASNREGGNQPQHF; D: NA; size: NA; J: TRBJ1-5; V: TRBV9
DNA: TGCGCCAGCAGCACCCGGGTTAGCCACGGTTCCTACAATGAGCAGTTCTTC; CDR3: CASSTRVSHGSYNEQFF; D: NA; size: NA; J: TRBJ2-1; V: TRBV4-1
DNA: TGCAGCGTTGAAGTTCTTGGGGGGAACACTGAAGCTTTCTTT; CDR3: CSVEVLGGNTEAFF; D: NA; size: NA; J: TRBJ1-1; V: TRBV29-1
DNA: TGTGCCAGCCGAGGACAGGGGGCTGAGGATGGTGAGCAGTTCTTC; CDR3: CASRGQGAEDGEQFF; D: TRBD1; size: NA; J: TRBJ2-1; V: TRBV28
DNA: TGTGCCAGCACTCTGGACATTCCGATTTATAGCAATCAGCCCCAGCATTTT; CDR3: CASTLDIPIYSNQPQHF; D: NA; size: NA; J: TRBJ1-5; V: TRBV2
DNA: TGTGCCAGCAGTGGTACAGGGGTGTACACTGAAGCTTTCTTT; CDR3: CASSGTGVYTEAFF; D: TRBD1; size: NA; J: TRBJ1-1; V: TRBV25-1
DNA: TGTGCCAGCTCACCTCGGAGCGCCGGGGAGCTGTTTTTT; CDR3: CASSPRSAGELFF; D: NA; size: NA; J: TRBJ2-2; V: TRBV18
DNA: TGTGCCAGCAGTCTCGGACAGAACACTGAAGCTTTCTTT; CDR3: CASSLGQNTEAFF; D: NA; size: NA; J: TRBJ1-1; V: TRBV27
DNA: TGTGCCAGCGGGGGCCCGACAGATACGCAGTATTTT; CDR3: CASGGPTDTQYF; D: NA; size: NA; J: TRBJ2-3; V: TRBV6-1
DNA: TGCGCCAGCCGACAGGGGCCCAATCAGCCCCAGCATTTT; CDR3: CASRQGPNQPQHF; D: TRBD1; size: NA; J: TRBJ1-5; V: TRBV5-1
DNA: TGTGCCAGCGGACGGGACGCTCGGGGAGGAGGCTACACCTTC; CDR3: CASGRDARGGGYTF; D: NA; size: NA; J: TRBJ1-2; V: TRBV5-4
DNA: TGTGCCAGCAGCTTAGGGGTTTTGAGAAAGGGGGCGTCGGGTGAGCAGTACTTC; CDR3: CASSLGVLRKGASGEQYF; D: TRBD1; size: NA; J: TRBJ2-7; V: TRBV7-9
DNA: TGTGCCAGCAGCTTAATGGGACTAGCGGGGGTTAACAATGAGCAGTTCTTC; CDR3: CASSLMGLAGVNNEQFF; D: TRBD2; size: NA; J: TRBJ2-1; V: TRBV7-2
DNA: TGTGCCAGCACCTTGGTAGGGGACAATGAGCAGTTCTTC; CDR3: CASTLVGDNEQFF; D: NA; size: NA; J: TRBJ2-1; V: TRBV28
DNA: TGCGCCAGCGACGGCGGATCTAGCACAGATACGCAGTATTTT; CDR3: CASDGGSSTDTQYF; D: NA; size: NA; J: TRBJ2-3; V: TRBV5-1
DNA: TGTGCCAGCAGCAGTGACACCTATGGCTACACCTTC; CDR3: CASSSDTYGYTF; D: NA; size: NA; J: TRBJ1-2; V: TRBV28
DNA: TGTGCCAGCAGTGGACGATTAGCCGCCTACAATGAGCAGTTCTTC; CDR3: CASSGRLAAYNEQFF; D: NA; size: NA; J: TRBJ2-1; V: TRBV2
DNA: TGCGCCAGCAGCCCAGGGAGAAATCAGCCCCAGCATTTT; CDR3: CASSPGRNQPQHF; D: NA; size: NA; J: TRBJ1-5; V: TRBV5-1
DNA: TGTGCCAGCAGACGGGACAGGTCGTACGAGCAGTACTTC; CDR3: CASRRDRSYEQYF; D: TRBD1; size: NA; J: TRBJ2-7; V: TRBV2
DNA: TGCGCCAGCATGAGGGGGACAGGAGAGACAGATACGCAGTATTTT; CDR3: CASMRGTGETDTQYF; D: TRBD1; size: NA; J: TRBJ2-3; V: TRBV10-1
DNA: TGTGCCAGCAGCTCATATCAGGGGGCGTTGAACACTGAAGCTTTCTTT; CDR3: CASSSYQGALNTEAFF; D: TRBD1; size: NA; J: TRBJ1-1; V: TRBV7-2
DNA: TGCAGCGTTAGACTAGCGGGAGGGCTTGGCGAGCAGTACTTC; CDR3: CSVRLAGGLGEQYF; D: TRBD2; size: NA; J: TRBJ2-7; V: TRBV29-1
DNA: TGTGCCAGCACCCGGGACAACAATCAGCCCCAGCATTTT; CDR3: CASTRDNNQPQHF; D: NA; size: few; J: TRBJ1-5; V: TRBV6-1
DNA: TGTGCCAGCAGAGACAGGGGTAACGGGGAGCTGTTTTTT; CDR3: CASRDRGNGELFF; D: TRBD1; size: NA; J: TRBJ2-2; V: TRBV6-5
DNA: TGTGCCAGCAGCGCGAGCGGGAGTTTACAAGAGACCCAGTACTTC; CDR3: CASSASGSLQETQYF; D: TRBD2; size: NA; J: TRBJ2-5; V: TRBV7-2
DNA: TGTGCCAGCAGTGGTAACCCGGAGAACACTGAAGCTTTCTTT; CDR3: CASSGNPENTEAFF; D: NA; size: NA; J: TRBJ1-1; V: TRBV6-1
DNA: TGTGCCAGCAGCTTCCTTATAAGCAGGGGCTGGGTGGAAGGCTACACCTTC; CDR3: CASSFLISRGWVEGYTF; D: NA; size: NA; J: TRBJ1-2; V: TRBV28
DNA: TGTGCCAGCAGCTTAGCCCTGGGTAGGTCCTACGAGCAGTACTTC; CDR3: CASSLALGRSYEQYF; D: NA; size: NA; J: TRBJ2-7; V: TRBV11-2
DNA: TGTGCCAGTAGCCCCCTACAGGGCGAGCAGTACTTC; CDR3: CASSPLQGEQYF; D: NA; size: NA; J: TRBJ2-7; V: TRBV19
DNA: TGTGCCAGCAGCTTAGCCGCGGGAGGGACCGGGGAGCTGTTTTTT; CDR3: CASSLAAGGTGELFF; D: TRBD2; size: NA; J: TRBJ2-2; V: TRBV7-2
DNA: TGCAGCGTTCTCCCCTCCGGGGTCTACGAGCAGTACTTC; CDR3: CSVLPSGVYEQYF; D: NA; size: NA; J: TRBJ2-7; V: TRBV29-1
DNA: TGTGCCAGCAGTCCCACCCGGGGTGGACTAGCCAAAAACATTCAGTACTTC; CDR3: CASSPTRGGLAKNIQYF; D: NA; size: NA; J: TRBJ2-4; V: TRBV28
DNA: TGTGCCAGCAGCTTAGGGACAGCCTCCTACGAGCAGTACTTC; CDR3: CASSLGTASYEQYF; D: NA; size: NA; J: TRBJ2-7; V: TRBV7-8
DNA: TGTGCCTGGAGTCGGTCCCGATCCCATAATAGCAATCAGCCCCAGCATTTT; CDR3: CAWSRSRSHNSNQPQHF; D: NA; size: NA; J: TRBJ1-5; V: TRBV30
DNA: TGTGCCTGGAGTACACAGGGGGCGAGGAGATCACCCCTCCACTTT; CDR3: CAWSTQGARRSPLHF; D: TRBD1; size: once; J: TRBJ1-6; V: TRBV30